This TCR beta chain was obtained from a study of cytomegalovirus exposure and HLA in healthy donors. Broader study findings: TCR sequences were mostly rare, though some public TCRs occurred in many donors. One cluster of highly shared sequence variants probably arose as a sequencing artifact. One variant, a missense change in DCLRE1C, was linked in a later analysis to TCR beta V- and J-gene trimming.

Germline values: CDR1 SGHVS, CDR2 FQNEAQ. V was trimmed by 4 bases and J by 0 bases, leaving 10 bases between them. CDR3 length: 15 amino acids. On this clone itself: Its antigen is not known.

The PCR ran on 60 Vbeta and 13 Jbeta primers. Clones were read by immunoSEQ multiplex PCR, and TCRdb kept only the in-frame ones, dropping some. The data hold over 150,000 clones, with over 60% observed a single time. This sequence was found in a woman in her thirties in good health and CMV-seronegative. This chain connects TRBV7-8 to TRBJ1-5; D is unresolved. The source material was PBMCs. In DNA, the CDR3 is TGTGCCAGCAGCTCCAACAGATATAGCAATCAGCCCCAGCATTTT. As protein: CASSSNRYSNQPQHF.